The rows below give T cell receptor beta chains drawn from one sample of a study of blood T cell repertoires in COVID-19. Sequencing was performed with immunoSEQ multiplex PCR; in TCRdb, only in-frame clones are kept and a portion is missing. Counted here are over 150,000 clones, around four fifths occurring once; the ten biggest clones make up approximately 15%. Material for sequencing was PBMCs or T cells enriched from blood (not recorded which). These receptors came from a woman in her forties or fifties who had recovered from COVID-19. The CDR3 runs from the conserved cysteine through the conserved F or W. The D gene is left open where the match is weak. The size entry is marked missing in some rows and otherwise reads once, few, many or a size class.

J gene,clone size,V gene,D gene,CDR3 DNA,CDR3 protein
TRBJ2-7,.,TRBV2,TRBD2,TGTGCCAGCGCCGGCGGGGGAACCTACGAGCAGTACTTC,CASAGGGTYEQYF
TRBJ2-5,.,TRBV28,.,TGTGCCAGCAGTTTACCGGGTCAAGAGACCCAGTACTTC,CASSLPGQETQYF
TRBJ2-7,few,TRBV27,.,TGTGCCAGCAGTTTAGGGAGTTTGGACTTCGGGTACGAGCAGTACTTC,CASSLGSLDFGYEQYF
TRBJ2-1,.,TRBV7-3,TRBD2,TGTGCCAGCAGCCTCGGGGAGGGTGAGCAGTTCTTC,CASSLGEGEQFF
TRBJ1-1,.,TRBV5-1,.,TGCGCCAGCAGCTCGGCAGGGAACACTGAAGCTTTCTTT,CASSSAGNTEAFF
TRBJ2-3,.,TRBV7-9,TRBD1,TGTGCCAGCAGCCGAAGGCAGGGGGCAGAGGATACGCAGTATTTT,CASSRRQGAEDTQYF
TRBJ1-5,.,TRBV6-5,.,TGTGCCAGCAATACCGGAGGACAGTCCCAGCATTTT,CASNTGGQSQHF
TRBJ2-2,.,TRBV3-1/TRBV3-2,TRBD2,TGTGCCAGCAAGCGGGAGGTCACCGGGGAGCTGTTTTTT,CASKREVTGELFF
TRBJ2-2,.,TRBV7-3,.,TGTGCCAGCAGCCCAGGACAGAAAACCGGGGAGCTGTTTTTT,CASSPGQKTGELFF
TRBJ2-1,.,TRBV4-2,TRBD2,TGTGCCAGCAGCCAGGACCTTAGCGGGGATTACAATGAGCAGTTCTTC,CASSQDLSGDYNEQFF
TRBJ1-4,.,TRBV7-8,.,TGTGCCAGCAGTCCGACGGGGGGCGATGAAAAACTGTTTTTT,CASSPTGGDEKLFF
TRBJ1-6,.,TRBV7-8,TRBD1,TGTGCCAGCAGCCCCGGGACAGGGACAAACGGGGCTAATTCACCCCTCCACTTT,CASSPGTGTNGANSPLHF
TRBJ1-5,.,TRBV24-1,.,TGTGCCACCAGTGCCTCAGGAACAGGCAATCAGCCCCAGCATTTT,CATSASGTGNQPQHF
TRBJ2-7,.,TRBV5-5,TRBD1,TGTGCCAGCAGCTTAAAGGGGGCGCTGGGTTACGAGCAGTACTTC,CASSLKGALGYEQYF
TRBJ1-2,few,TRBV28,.,TGTGCCAGCAGCCCCGGCGGGGTTTCGTTGCACACCTTC,CASSPGGVSLHTF
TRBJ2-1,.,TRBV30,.,TGTGCCTGGAGTACCCAATCTAGCTGGCGGTCCAATGAGCAGTTCTTC,CAWSTQSSWRSNEQFF
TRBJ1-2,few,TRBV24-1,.,TGTGCCACCCACCTTGGCGGGGGAGGCTATGGCTACACCTTC,CATHLGGGGYGYTF
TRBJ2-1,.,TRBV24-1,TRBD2,TGTGCCACCAGTGATTCCCAGCGGGAGAGGCATGAGCAGTTCTTC,CATSDSQRERHEQFF
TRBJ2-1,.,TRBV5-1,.,TGCGCCAGCAGCTTGTTCGACTGGGGGCCCTACAATGAGCAGTTCTTC,CASSLFDWGPYNEQFF
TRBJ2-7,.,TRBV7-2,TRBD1,TGTGCCAGCAGCTTAGTTGACAGGGGGCAAGAGCAGTACTTC,CASSLVDRGQEQYF
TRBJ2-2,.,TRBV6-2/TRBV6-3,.,TGTGCCAGCAGTTTAGCGGAGAACACCGGGGAGCTGTTTTTT,CASSLAENTGELFF
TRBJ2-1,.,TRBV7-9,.,TGTGCCAGCAGCTTATCAACAAACAATGAGCAGTTCTTC,CASSLSTNNEQFF
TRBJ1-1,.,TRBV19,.,TGTGCCAGTAGTATGCGGGGGGGAGCTTTCTTT,CASSMRGGAFF
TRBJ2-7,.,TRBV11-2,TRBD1,TGTGCCACAGGGGGTTCAAGAATCTACGAGCAGTACTTC,CATGGSRIYEQYF
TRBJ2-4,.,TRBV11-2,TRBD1,TGTGCCAGCAGCTTAGACTCCGGGACAGGGATGGTAGCCAAAAACATTCAGTACTTC,CASSLDSGTGMVAKNIQYF
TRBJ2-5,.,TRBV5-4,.,TGTGCCAGCAGCTTGGGGCAGGCAGAAGAGACCCAGTACTTC,CASSLGQAEETQYF
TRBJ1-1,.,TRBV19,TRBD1,TGTGCCAGTACCGAACCACAGGGGTACACTGAAGCTTTCTTT,CASTEPQGYTEAFF
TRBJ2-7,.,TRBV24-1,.,TGTGCCACCAGTGGTTCAGGTCTGGGCGAGCAGTACTTC,CATSGSGLGEQYF
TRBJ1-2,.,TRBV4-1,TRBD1,TGCGCCAGCAGCCAAGATGGAGGGGGCGACTATGGCTACACCTTC,CASSQDGGGDYGYTF
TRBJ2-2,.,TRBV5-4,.,TGTGCCAGCAGCACCAACAGGGGAGGCGACACCGGGGAGCTGTTTTTT,CASSTNRGGDTGELFF
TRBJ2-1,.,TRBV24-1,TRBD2,TGTGCCACCAGTGACCCCCGACTAGCGGGAGAGAGGAACAATGAGCAGTTCTTC,CATSDPRLAGERNNEQFF
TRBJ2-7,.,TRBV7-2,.,TGTGCCAGCAGCTTAGCGGTGGCGGGATCCTCCTACGAGCAGTACTTC,CASSLAVAGSSYEQYF